These 21 T cell receptor beta chains originate from one sample sequenced in a study of T-cell reconstitution after alpha-beta-depleted transplantation in children (dated by TCRdb to 2015 to 2016). The protocol used for the library was PCR. This sample was sequenced with an Illumina HiSeq 2500. Molecular barcoding was employed in the preparation of TCR libraries, with unique molecular identifiers being used to normalize TCRbeta repertoire quantification. The raw public data were reprocessed by TCRdb itself: fastp quality trimming at Q25, MiXCR clonotype calling, in-frame beta chains only. Merged by CDR3 protein, the rows form single entries marked with the most common genes and DNA. In this sample the table shows about 590,000 distinct CDR3 sequences, around 13% of which occur a single time. Over 2% of the sample is in the top ten clones. The treatment or condition label for this specimen denotes: allogeneic hematopoietic cell transplantation with graft depleted of TCRalphabeta T cells and CD19 B cells.

Specimen: PBMCs, mostly from graft donor cells, collected 360 days after TCRalphabeta/CD19-depleted stem cell transplant. These receptors were taken from a male patient between 5 and 17 years old who had a stem cell transplant for acute myeloid leukemia, so the T cells may come from the graft donor.

CDR3 protein: CASSLFLLAANEQFF. For the CDR3, the DNA is TGTGCCAGCAGTTTATTCTTACTAGCGGCGAATGAGCAGTTCTTC. This chain links TRBV28 with TRBJ2-1; 8 nucleotides line up with TRBD2. CDR3 length: 15 amino acids. Germline V gene lookup returns CDR1 MDHEN and CDR2 SYDVKM. V dropped 1 base and J dropped 7; count of bases not matched to a gene: 6.

This clonotype was recorded a few times. This rearrangement joins TRBV23-1 to TRBJ2-7, with D perhaps matching TRBD2 (6 bases). TRBV23-1 is annotated as an ORF whose role is uncertain. V gave up 4 bases and J gave up 2 bases, with 15 bases separating them. The CDR3 is made up of 15 amino acids. The CDR3 reads CASSPGLTRPYEQYF. The CDR3 DNA reads TGCGCCAGCAGTCCAGGACTAACTAGACCCTACGAGCAGTACTTC.

The V gene is TRBV5-1, the J gene TRBJ2-1; D is unclear. V was cut by 2 bases and J by 5 bases, with 8 bases left in between. Looked up from germline, CDR1 is SGHRS and CDR2 is YFSETQ. The CDR3 length is 13 residues. The CDR3 region is CASSLGPHNEQFF. CDR3 bases: TGCGCCAGCAGCTTAGGACCCCACAATGAGCAGTTCTTC.

This chain uses TRBV6-5 with TRBJ2-4; a weak D match, TRBD1 (6 bases). Trimming left V 2 bases short and J 3 bases short, with 20 bases between. The CDR3 is 18 amino acids. CDR1 is MNHEY, CDR2 SVGAGI, per germline. The CDR3 DNA reads as TGTGCCAGCAGTTACACGACCACCCTGGGACAAGGCAAAAACATTCAGTACTTC. It yields the protein CASSYTTTLGQGKNIQYF.

This clonotype was counted a few times. The chain carries TRBV20-1 and TRBJ2-1, with TRBD2 as a possible D gene (5 bases). The length of the CDR3 is 14 residues. The V end was cut by 2 bases, the J end by 5 bases, with 13 bases between. The germline CDR1 and CDR2 sequences are DFQATT and SNEGSKA (reference sequence). CDR3 nucleotides: TGCAGTGCTAGAAATAGCGTTCGACACAATGAGCAGTTCTTC. Encoded protein: CSARNSVRHNEQFF.

This clonotype came up a few times. The CDR3 DNA is TGTGCCAGCAGTCTCCAATCGTTAAATGAGCAGTTCTTC. Amino acids: CASSLQSLNEQFF. The genes are TRBV27 and TRBJ2-1; D gene ambiguous. V was clipped by 5 bases and J by 7 bases, with 12 bases between them. This CDR3 contains 13 residues. Germline V CDR1 and CDR2: MNHEY, SMNVEV (reference sequence).

Many counts were recorded for this clonotype. The gene calls are TRBV9 and TRBJ2-7; 10 bases match TRBD1. Losses at the gene ends were 3 bases for V and 4 bases for J; bases not matched to a gene: 7. The CDR3 runs 15 residues. From germline, CDR1 is SGDLS and CDR2 YYNGEE. This chain's CDR3 is CASSEGTGAVYEQYF. The CDR3 region has the DNA TGTGCCAGCAGCGAGGGGACAGGGGCGGTATACGAGCAGTACTTC.

This clonotype occurred a few times. Here the CDR3 reads CASSLEPRLGPSTGELFF. In DNA form, the CDR3 reads TGTGCCAGCAGCTTAGAGCCCCGCCTCGGGCCTTCGACCGGGGAGCTGTTTTTT. This chain uses TRBV13 with TRBJ2-2, with no clear D. Germline CDR1 is PRHDT and CDR2 is FYEKMQ (reference sequence). The V and J ends lost 1 base and 5 bases respectively, with 20 bases between them. The CDR3 contains 18 residues.

CDR3 bases: TGTGCCAGCAGTTCCCGACCAGGGGCTACCTACGAGCAGTACTTC. Translation gives CASSSRPGATYEQYF. The J gene is TRBJ2-7, the V gene TRBV28, with D possibly matching TRBD1 (6 bases). This CDR3 comprises 15 residues. The V end was cut by 4 bases, the J end by 2 bases, with 15 bases between. Germline V lookup: CDR1 MDHEN, CDR2 SYDVKM.

This clonotype has a count of ten or more. The V gene is TRBV29-1, the J gene TRBJ2-7, with 10 bases identical to TRBD2. CDR3 length: 15 amino acids. V lost 4 bases, J lost 4 bases, and 10 bases stayed unmatched. From germline, CDR1 is SQVTM and CDR2 ANQGSEA. CDR3 bases: TGCAGCGTTGGTTATCTAGCGGGAGATAGGTACGAGCAGTACTTC. Its translation is CSVGYLAGDRYEQYF.

For this clonotype: One base away lies a much larger clone, so this may be a sequencing read error. The chain employs TRBV28 and TRBJ2-1; D assignment may be TRBD1 or TRBD2 (5 bases each). Trimming pared 8 bases from V and 5 bases from J, leaving 19 bases between. The CDR3 extends over 15 amino acids. The germline CDR1 and CDR2 sequences are MDHEN and SYDVKM. Here the CDR3 reads CASGSYTGRNNEQFF. CDR3 in DNA: TGTGCCAGCGGGTCGTACACGGGACGGAACAATGAGCAGTTCTTC.

The genes are TRBV28 and TRBJ2-7; no definite D call. The CDR3 spans 15 residues. V gave up 3 bases and J gave up 4 bases, with 16 bases separating them. Germline CDR1 and CDR2: MDHEN and SYDVKM. CDR3 coding DNA: TGTGCCAGCAGTTTCCATTTTAAGTTACTGTACGAGCAGTACTTC. This gives the protein CASSFHFKLLYEQYF.

This clonotype was counted between two and nine times. V is TRBV20-1 and J is TRBJ2-3, with unresolved D. The CDR3 has 12 residues. Germline V lookup: CDR1 DFQATT, CDR2 SNEGSKA (reference sequence). Trimming pared 0 bases from V and 4 bases from J, leaving 5 bases between. CDR3 in amino acids: CSARDSADTQYF. The CDR3 DNA sequence: TGCAGTGCTAGAGATTCGGCAGATACGCAGTATTTT.

This clonotype appeared a few times. The chain joins TRBV29-1 to TRBJ2-5; D unclear. V was shortened by 5 bases and J by 2 bases, with 15 bases between the two germline ends. This CDR3 spans 14 amino acids. Germline CDR1 reads SQVTM; CDR2 reads ANQGSEA. In DNA form, the CDR3 reads TGCAGCGTTTCGCCCCTACTTTCTCAAGAGACCCAGTACTTC. It translates to CSVSPLLSQETQYF.

In its sample, this clonotype was seen a few times. The chain links TRBV29-1 to TRBJ2-3; possibly TRBD1 for D (6 bases). Germline loops: CDR1 SQVTM, CDR2 ANQGSEA. Deletions cut 2 bases from V and 0 bases from J, with 12 bases between. There are 15 residues in the CDR3. The CDR3: CSVESRGLSTDTQYF. The CDR3 DNA reads TGCAGCGTTGAATCGAGGGGGTTAAGCACAGATACGCAGTATTTT.

In its sample, this clonotype was seen a few times. This chain links TRBV30 with TRBJ2-3, with 9 bases identical to TRBD2. CDR3 length: 15 residues. V lost 2 bases to trimming and J lost 5 bases; unmatched junction nucleotides: 8. Germline CDR1 GTSNPN, CDR2 SVGIG (reference sequence). Written as DNA, the CDR3 is TGTGCCTGGAGTTATAGTAGCGGGAGAGGAGATACGCAGTATTTT. Protein sequence: CAWSYSSGRGDTQYF.

This clonotype has only a few counts. J is TRBJ1-1 and V is TRBV15; tentative D call: TRBD1 (5 bases). Trimming stripped 1 base from V and 1 base from J, with 13 bases between. From germline, CDR1 is LNHNV and CDR2 YYDKDF (reference sequence). The CDR3 totals 16 residues. The CDR3 DNA reads TGTGCCACCAGCAGAGTGGAGGGGTGGAGGAACACTGAAGCTTTCTTT. Its translation: CATSRVEGWRNTEAFF.

The sample holds many counts of this clonotype. The chain recombines TRBV20-1 with TRBJ2-3; TRBD2 aligns across 10 bases. The V and J ends lost 4 bases and 4 bases, in that order; junction bases with no gene match: 14. Germline V lookup: CDR1 DFQATT, CDR2 SNEGSKA (reference sequence). The CDR3 extends over 17 amino acids. The CDR3 here is CSANPPSGRLLADTQYF. The CDR3 DNA sequence: TGCAGTGCTAACCCTCCTAGCGGGAGACTATTGGCAGATACGCAGTATTTT.

Only a few counts were recorded for this clonotype. The chain joins TRBV20-1 to TRBJ2-7; D unclear. Germline CDR1 is DFQATT and CDR2 is SNEGSKA (reference sequence). Trimming shortened V by 3 bases and J by 0 bases, and 12 bases separated the two germline ends. CDR3 size: 14 residues. The chain's CDR3 is CSASLHASSYEQYF. CDR3 nucleotide sequence: TGCAGTGCTAGCCTCCATGCGAGCTCCTACGAGCAGTACTTC.

This chain joins TRBV28 and TRBJ2-3; D remains ambiguous. The CDR3 runs 15 residues. In germline, CDR1 is MDHEN, CDR2 SYDVKM. V lost 6 bases and J 0 bases, leaving 13 bases between the germline ends. CDR3 nucleotides: TGTGCCAGCAGCCCAAGGCCTTTCAGCACAGATACGCAGTATTTT. Its protein is CASSPRPFSTDTQYF.

The chain recombines TRBV27 with TRBJ2-4; no definite D call. The CDR3 has 18 amino acids. The ends were cut back, 4 bases at V and 3 bases at J, with 22 bases in the middle. Germline CDR1 and CDR2: MNHEY and SMNVEV (reference sequence). The CDR3 loop reads CASSSLGTPSPDKNIQYF. The CDR3 coding sequence is TGTGCCAGCAGTTCCCTCGGTACTCCGTCGCCCGACAAAAACATTCAGTACTTC.